The rows below give T cell receptor beta chains drawn from one sample of a study of blood T cells in healthy people across ages. MiXCR, run by TCRdb on the 5' RACE reads, gives a single entry per CDR3 protein. The sample yields roughly 1,300,000 distinct CDR3 sequences, around 55% seen once. The sequenced sample consisted of blood. The receptors originated from a man between 18 and 35 years old in good health. The CDR3 runs from the conserved cysteine through the conserved F or W. A D gene is named only where the DNA matches it firmly. The listing skips clone size in some rows; elsewhere it reads once, few, many or a size class.

j_call clone_size d_call v_call cdr3_nt cdr3_aa
TRBJ1-5 . . TRBV20-1 TGCAGTGCTAGTTACCTGACAGGCTTCGAAGGTCAGCCCCAGCATTTT CSASYLTGFEGQPQHF
TRBJ2-1 . TRBD2 TRBV20-1 TGCAGTGCTAGGGTGGCGGGGGGGTTCTATGAGCAGTTCTTC CSARVAGGFYEQFF
TRBJ1-1 . . TRBV6-1 TGTGGCAGCAGTCGCCCTACTACGATGGACAGCCTGAACACTGAAGCTTTCTTT CGSSRPTTMDSLNTEAFF
TRBJ2-7 . . TRBV27 TGTGCCAGCAGCGGGGGGCGCCTGCAGTACTTC CASSGGRLQYF
TRBJ2-5 . TRBD2 TRBV25-1 TGTGCCAGCAGTGAGTTTGCGGGAGCGGGCGAGACCCAGTACTTC CASSEFAGAGETQYF
TRBJ1-2 . . TRBV29-1 TGCAGCGTAGCCCAGGGGATCTATGGCTACACCTTC CSVAQGIYGYTF
TRBJ2-7 . TRBD1 TRBV4-1 TGCGCCAGCAGCCCCCGGGACCCAGGGGGCGAGCAGTACTTC CASSPRDPGGEQYF
TRBJ2-1 few TRBD1 TRBV5-1 TGCGCCAGCAGCTTGGGGGACAGGAATAACAATGAGCAGTTCTTC CASSLGDRNNNEQFF
TRBJ2-5 once . TRBV29-1 TGCAGCGGTCCGACTCAGGAGACCCAGTACTTC CSGPTQETQYF
TRBJ2-4 . . TRBV7-9 TGTGCCAGCAGCCGAGACAGACCTTCCTCCAAAAACATTCAGTACTTC CASSRDRPSSKNIQYF
TRBJ1-2 few . TRBV5-1 TGCGCCAGCAGCTTTCGGTCAAGGTTCTATGGCTACACCTTC CASSFRSRFYGYTF
TRBJ2-4 once . TRBV7-2 TGTGCCAGCAGGGGGATCGGGGACGGCATTCAGTACTTC CASRGIGDGIQYF
TRBJ1-5 . TRBD1 TRBV2 TGTGCCAGCAGTGGACAGGGGGCAAATCAGCCCCAGCATTTT CASSGQGANQPQHF
TRBJ1-2 . TRBD1 TRBV2 TGTGCCAGCAGTGGGACAGGGGGCGCCTATGGCTACACCTTC CASSGTGGAYGYTF
TRBJ2-2 once . TRBV3-1 TGTGCCAGCAGCCAAGGGCTAGCGCGGACCGGGGAGCTGTTTTTT CASSQGLARTGELFF
TRBJ1-1 . TRBD1 TRBV20-1 TGCAGCCTCCCACCGGGACAGGGGCACGAGGTTGAAGCTTTCTTT CSLPPGQGHEVEAFF
TRBJ2-2 . . TRBV10-1 TGCGCCAGCAGTGAGGTGGCACCTACCGGGGAGCTGTTTTTT CASSEVAPTGELFF
TRBJ1-5 . . TRBV6-2/TRBV6-3 TGTGCCAGCAGTCCCATGAGGGATCAGCCCCAGCATTTT CASSPMRDQPQHF
TRBJ1-1 . TRBD1 TRBV27 TGTGCCAGCAGTTCTCAGGGGGGAGGGACTGAAGCTTTCTTT CASSSQGGGTEAFF
TRBJ2-3 . TRBD1 TRBV7-8 TGTGCCAGCCCCCCGTGGGAAGGGGGCGCAGCAGATACGCAGTATTTT CASPPWEGGAADTQYF
TRBJ1-2 . . TRBV7-2 TGTGCCAGCAGCCCCCCGGACGGGCAACAGTATAACTATGGCTACACCTTC CASSPPDGQQYNYGYTF
TRBJ2-3 . . TRBV7-8 TGTGCCAGCAGCTTAGCGAGGGATGGGACTTTCACAGATACGCAGTATTTT CASSLARDGTFTDTQYF
TRBJ1-2 once . TRBV20-1 TGCAGTGCTACCCTAACAGGGCAAGCTAACTATGACTACACCTTC CSATLTGQANYDYTF